These 20 T cell receptor beta chains came from one sample sequenced in a study of regulatory T cells in long-lasting Graves disease. Time point given: newly diagnosed GD, antithyroid drugs for less than 3 months. From PBMCs, RNA was extracted and then used to make the TCR library. Researchers made TCR beta libraries by using iRepertoire HTBI primers and running Arm-PCR on CDR3 regions. Each CDR3 protein is one row after TCRdb ran MiXCR on the multiplex PCR reads. The sample has 500,000 to 700,000 distinct CDR3 sequences; about 15% are singletons. The same data also contributed to another study, on T cells in Graves' hyperthyroidism and ophthalmopathy.

The sample here was peripheral blood mononuclear cells (PBMCs), taken at new diagnosis, from a patient treated with antithyroid drugs. All receptors come from a woman in her thirties with Graves disease.

This clonotype turned up a few times. The J gene is TRBJ1-6, the V gene TRBV6-1, with D maybe TRBD1 (6 bases). Germline CDR1 and CDR2: MNHNS and SASEGT. CDR3 length equals 14 residues. V lost 6 bases, J lost 10 bases, and 16 bases lay in between. In nucleotides, the CDR3 is TGTGCCAGCAGGGGCAGGGGTTTTGTGTCACCCCTCCACTTT. Translating it yields CASRGRGFVSPLHF.

A remark on this clonotype: A read error likely explains this, since a far larger clone differs by one base. This chain links TRBV7-2 with TRBJ2-1; TRBD1 matches at 7 bases. With 6 bases clipped from V and 10 bases from J, the junction kept 15 bases outside the gene matches. This CDR3 spans 15 amino acids. Germline CDR1 and CDR2: SGHTA and FQGNSA. CDR3 in amino acids: CASSPRQGRLWEQFF. DNA for the CDR3: TGTGCCAGCAGTCCCCGACAGGGACGCCTGTGGGAGCAGTTCTTC.

This clonotype has a count of ten or more. The V and J genes are TRBV7-2 and TRBJ2-3; unclear D gene. The CDR3 sequence is 13 residues long. Germline V gene sequence: CDR1 SGHTA, CDR2 FQGNSA. The ends were cut back, 3 bases at V and 6 bases at J, with 10 bases in the middle. CDR3 nucleotides: TGTGCCAGCAGCTTTTCCCGGGTGGATACGCAGTATTTT. It yields the protein CASSFSRVDTQYF.

This clonotype has a count of ten or more. This rearrangement joins TRBV15 to TRBJ2-5; TRBD1 agrees at 9 bases. Germline CDR1 is LNHNV and CDR2 is YYDKDF (reference sequence). After removal of 3 bases from V and 3 bases from J, the junction contained 2 bases not matched to a gene. This CDR3 is 14 amino acids long. The CDR3 coding sequence is TGTGCCACCAGCAGGGACAGGGGTGAAGAGACCCAGTACTTC. It encodes CATSRDRGEETQYF.

This clonotype was observed many times. The J gene is TRBJ2-7, the V gene TRBV28; 8 bases map to TRBD2. The CDR3 totals 14 residues. Germline CDR1 is MDHEN and CDR2 is SYDVKM. J was trimmed by 2 bases and V by 2 bases; bases with no gene match: 2. CDR3 residues: CASSLAGGPYEQYF. CDR3 DNA: TGTGCCAGCAGTTTAGCGGGAGGTCCCTACGAGCAGTACTTC.

This clonotype was detected ten times or more. The chain joins TRBV28 to TRBJ1-4; 7 bases align to TRBD1. Germline V lookup: CDR1 MDHEN, CDR2 SYDVKM. The ends lost 6 bases at V and 4 bases at J; junction bases unmatched: 8. This CDR3 is built from 15 residues. CDR3 sequence: CASRQPQGRNEKLFF. CDR3 bases: TGTGCCAGCAGACAGCCACAGGGGCGTAATGAAAAACTGTTTTTT.

This clonotype was observed at least ten times. CDR3 coding DNA: TGTGCCAGGCCTTCGGGCTGCAAAGAGACCCAGTACTTC. This encodes CARPSGCKETQYF. This sequence joins TRBV6-2 or TRBV6-3 and TRBJ2-5; no definite D call. There are 13 residues in the CDR3. Germline V gene sequence: CDR1 MNHEY, CDR2 SVGEGT. V lost 9 bases and J 3 bases, leaving 14 bases between the germline ends.

There are a few counts of this clonotype. The chain carries TRBV2 and TRBJ2-7; 10 bases agree with TRBD1. Germline V gives CDR1 SNHLY, CDR2 FYNNEI. Losses at the gene ends were 4 bases for V and 5 bases for J; bases not matched to a gene: 2. The CDR3 is made up of 13 amino acids. CDR3 DNA sequence: TGTGCCAGCAGTGTCGGGACAGGGGACGAGCAGTACTTC. Translated, it gives CASSVGTGDEQYF.

The V and J genes are TRBV29-1 and TRBJ1-4; 10 nucleotides align to TRBD1. The CDR3 consists of 15 residues. Germline CDR1 is SQVTM and CDR2 is ANQGSEA. Germline trimming cut 4 bases from V and 3 bases from J; bases unmatched to any gene: 5. The CDR3 bases are TGCAGCGTTGGACAGGGGGCCTTGGCTAATGAAAAACTGTTTTTT. Amino acids: CSVGQGALANEKLFF.

This clonotype was counted at least ten times. The chain recombines TRBV7-2 with TRBJ2-2; D perhaps matches TRBD1 (5 bases). The V end was cut by 0 bases, the J end by 6 bases, with 14 bases between. The CDR3 consists of 16 residues. Germline lookup yields CDR1 SGHTA and CDR2 FQGNSA. The CDR3 region is CASSLAKQGLAGELFF. As DNA, the CDR3 is TGTGCCAGCAGCTTAGCTAAGCAGGGTCTCGCCGGGGAGCTGTTTTTT.

This clonotype was seen ten or more times. The genes are TRBV20-1 and TRBJ2-1, with 10 positions matching TRBD2. The CDR3 length is 17 residues. CDR1 and CDR2 (germline): DFQATT, SNEGSKA (reference sequence). V dropped 0 bases and J dropped 8; count of bases not matched to a gene: 13. In DNA form, the CDR3 reads TGCAGTGCTAGAGATCCTTATAGCGGGAGGAGAGTAGATGAGCAGTTCTTC. Protein sequence: CSARDPYSGRRVDEQFF.

This chain joins TRBV27 and TRBJ2-1; D is uncertain. The CDR3 covers 10 residues. V lost 1 base and J lost 10, with 2 bases in between. Germline V gives CDR1 MNHEY, CDR2 SMNVEV (reference sequence). The CDR3 DNA is TGTGCCAGCAGTTTATGCGAGCAGTTCTTC. This sequence encodes CASSLCEQFF.

This clonotype was seen many times. This rearrangement joins TRBV7-9 to TRBJ2-1, with 10 bases that match TRBD2. Germline CDR1 is SEHNR and CDR2 is FQNEAQ (reference sequence). V lost 4 bases, J lost 9 bases, and 12 bases stayed unmatched. The CDR3 extends over 16 amino acids. The CDR3 spells CASSSILAGARSEQFF. The CDR3 DNA is TGTGCCAGCAGCTCCATCCTAGCGGGGGCGCGGAGTGAGCAGTTCTTC.

This clonotype was seen a handful of times. This rearrangement joins TRBV5-5 to TRBJ2-3; D perhaps matches TRBD1 (6 bases). The V gene lost 5 bases and the J gene lost 5 bases, with 18 bases spanning the gap. CDR1 and CDR2 (germline): SGHKS, YYEKEE (reference sequence). CDR3 size: 15 residues. This CDR3 is CASSAGTPGRDTQYF. The CDR3 DNA follows: TGTGCCAGCAGTGCCGGGACACCAGGGAGAGATACGCAGTATTTT.

This clonotype was seen more than once but under ten times. The chain couples TRBV6-5 to TRBJ2-7; D not resolved. This CDR3 contains 19 residues. CDR1 and CDR2 from the germline V gene are MNHEY and SVGAGI. Trimming shortened V by 3 bases and J by 6 bases, and 30 bases separated the two germline ends. CDR3 DNA sequence: TGTGCCAGCAGTTATCGTCCTCGGGCGTCGCCCAACCCCTTTTCCGAGCAGTACTTC. Translating gives CASSYRPRASPNPFSEQYF.

This clonotype was counted at least ten times. One end of the junction is discordant with germline, which a read error may explain. The chain links TRBV6-5 to TRBJ1-1, with unresolved D. Germline loops: CDR1 MNHEY, CDR2 SVGAGI. There are 16 residues in the CDR3. CDR3 nucleotide sequence: TGTGCCAGCACTTACGAATTCGACGGGGAAAACACTGAAGCTTTCTTT. This sequence encodes CASTYEFDGENTEAFF.

This clonotype has at least ten counts. The chain joins TRBV6-1 to TRBJ1-5; no definite D call. With 6 bases removed from V and 1 base from J, the gap between germline ends came to 7 bases. The CDR3 covers 13 residues. Germline CDR1 and CDR2: MNHNS and SASEGT. The CDR3 region has the DNA TGTGCCAGCAGAGTCGCGAGCAATCAGCCCCAGCATTTT. Amino acid sequence: CASRVASNQPQHF.

This clonotype was recorded many times. The chain recombines TRBV2 with TRBJ2-7; 8 bases are a match to TRBD1. Germline V gene sequence: CDR1 SNHLY, CDR2 FYNNEI. The CDR3 is made up of 15 amino acids. V dropped 1 base and J dropped 4; count of bases not matched to a gene: 6. The CDR3 DNA follows: TGTGCCAGCAGTGAAGAAGCAGGGGGCGCGTACGAGCAGTACTTC. Translated: CASSEEAGGAYEQYF.

The chain carries TRBV5-5 and TRBJ1-3; no clear D. Trimming took 4 bases from V and 2 from J, leaving 13 bases between them. The CDR3 extends over 15 amino acids. Germline CDR1 SGHKS, CDR2 YYEKEE (reference sequence). The CDR3 bases are TGTGCCAGCAGCCCGTGGGATCGTCCTGGAAACACCATATATTTT. Translation: CASSPWDRPGNTIYF.

V is TRBV12-3 or TRBV12-4 and J is TRBJ1-1; D unresolved. The CDR3 contains 10 residues. Trimming left V 6 bases short and J 4 bases short, with 3 bases between. The CDR3: CASRSTEAFF. CDR3 DNA sequence: TGTGCCAGCAGGAGCACTGAAGCTTTCTTT.